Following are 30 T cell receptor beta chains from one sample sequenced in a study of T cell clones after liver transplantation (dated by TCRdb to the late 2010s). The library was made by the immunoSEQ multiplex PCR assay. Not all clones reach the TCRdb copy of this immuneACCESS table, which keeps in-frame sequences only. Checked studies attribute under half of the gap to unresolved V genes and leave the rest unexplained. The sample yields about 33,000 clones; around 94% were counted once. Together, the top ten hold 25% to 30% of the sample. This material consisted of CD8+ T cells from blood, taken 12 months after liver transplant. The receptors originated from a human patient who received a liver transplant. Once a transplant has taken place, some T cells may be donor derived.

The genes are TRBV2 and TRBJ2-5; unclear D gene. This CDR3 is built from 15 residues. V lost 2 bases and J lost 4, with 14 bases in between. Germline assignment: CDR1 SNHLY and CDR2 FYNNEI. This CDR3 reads CASSEWPQRVETQYF. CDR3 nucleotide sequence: TGTGCCAGCAGTGAATGGCCCCAGCGAGTAGAGACCCAGTACTTC.

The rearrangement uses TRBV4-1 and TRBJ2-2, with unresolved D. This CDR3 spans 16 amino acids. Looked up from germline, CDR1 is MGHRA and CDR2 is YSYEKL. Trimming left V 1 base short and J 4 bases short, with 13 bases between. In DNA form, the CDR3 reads TGCGCCAGCAGCCAAGTGTCACCCTCGAGCACCGGGGAGCTGTTTTTT. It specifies CASSQVSPSSTGELFF.

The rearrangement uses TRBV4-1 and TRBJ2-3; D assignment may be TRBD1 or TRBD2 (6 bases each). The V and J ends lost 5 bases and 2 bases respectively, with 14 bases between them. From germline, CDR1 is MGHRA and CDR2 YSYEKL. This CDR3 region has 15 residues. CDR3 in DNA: TGCGCCAGCAGCGGGGGGCTAGCAAACACAGATACGCAGTATTTT. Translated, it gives CASSGGLANTDTQYF.

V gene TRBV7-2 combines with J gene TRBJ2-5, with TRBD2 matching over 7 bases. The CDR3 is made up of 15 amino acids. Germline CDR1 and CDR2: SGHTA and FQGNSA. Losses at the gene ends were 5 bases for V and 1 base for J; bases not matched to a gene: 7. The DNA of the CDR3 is TGTGCCAGCAGCCGGAGGACTAGTGGCCAAGAGACCCAGTACTTC. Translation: CASSRRTSGQETQYF.

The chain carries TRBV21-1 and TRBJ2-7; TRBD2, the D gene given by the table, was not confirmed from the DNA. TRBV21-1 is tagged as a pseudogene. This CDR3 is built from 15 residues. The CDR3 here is CASRTAKEMGREQYF. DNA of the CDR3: TGTGCCAGCAGAACGGCAAAGGAGATGGGTCGCGAGCAGTACTTC.

CDR3 sequence: CASSLGLALRDTQYF. In DNA form, the CDR3 reads TGTGCCAGCAGCCTCGGACTAGCGCTCAGGGATACGCAGTATTTT. The chain recombines TRBV11-2 with TRBJ2-3, with 9 bases fitting TRBD2. V lost 5 bases to trimming and J lost 6 bases; unmatched junction nucleotides: 9. The germline V gene encodes CDR1 SGHAT and CDR2 FQNNGV. The CDR3 loop spans 15 amino acids.

In nucleotides, the CDR3 is TGTGCCAGCAGCCCGGACAACACAGATACGCAGTATTTT. Translation gives CASSPDNTDTQYF. The genes are TRBV7-9 and TRBJ2-3; tentatively, D is TRBD1 (5 bases). Trimming left V 5 bases short and J 2 bases short, with 8 bases between. Germline lookup yields CDR1 SEHNR and CDR2 FQNEAQ (reference sequence). The CDR3 sequence is 13 residues long.

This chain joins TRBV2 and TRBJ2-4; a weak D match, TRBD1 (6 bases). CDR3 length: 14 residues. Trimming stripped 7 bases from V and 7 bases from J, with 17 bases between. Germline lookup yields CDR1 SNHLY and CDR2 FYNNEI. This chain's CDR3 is CASTEQGTRNIQYF. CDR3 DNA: TGTGCCAGCACCGAGCAGGGGACACGGAACATTCAGTACTTC.

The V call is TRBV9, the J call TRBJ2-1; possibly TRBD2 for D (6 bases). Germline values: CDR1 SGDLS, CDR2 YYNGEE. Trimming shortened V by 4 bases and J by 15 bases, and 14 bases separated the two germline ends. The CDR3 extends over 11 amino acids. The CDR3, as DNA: TGTGCCAGCAGCCCGGGGGTAGGCCGGTTCTTC. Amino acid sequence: CASSPGVGRFF. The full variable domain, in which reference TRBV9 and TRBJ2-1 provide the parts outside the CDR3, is DSGVTQTPKHLITATGQRVTLRCSPRSGDLSVYWYQQSLDQGLQFLIQYYNGEERAKGNILERFSAQQFPDLHSELNLSSLELGDSALYFCASSPGVGRFFGPGTRLTVL.

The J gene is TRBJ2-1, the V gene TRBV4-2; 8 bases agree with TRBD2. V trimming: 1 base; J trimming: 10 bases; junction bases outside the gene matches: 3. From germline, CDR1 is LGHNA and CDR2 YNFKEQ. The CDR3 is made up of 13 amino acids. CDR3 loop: CASSQGGLAEQFF. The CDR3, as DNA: TGTGCCAGCAGCCAAGGAGGACTAGCCGAGCAGTTCTTC.

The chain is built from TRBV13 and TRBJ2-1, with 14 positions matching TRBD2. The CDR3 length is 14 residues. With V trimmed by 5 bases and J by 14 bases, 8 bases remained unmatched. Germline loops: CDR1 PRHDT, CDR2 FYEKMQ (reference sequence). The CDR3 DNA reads TGTGCCAGCAGCACCGGGACTAGCGGGAGTCAGAAGTTCTTC. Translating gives CASSTGTSGSQKFF.

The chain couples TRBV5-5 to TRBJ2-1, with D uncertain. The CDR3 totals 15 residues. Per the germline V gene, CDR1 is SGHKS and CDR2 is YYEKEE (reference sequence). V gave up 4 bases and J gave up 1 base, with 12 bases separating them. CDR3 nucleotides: TGTGCCAGCAGCCCCAACAGAGCTTCCTACAATGAGCAGTTCTTC. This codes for CASSPNRASYNEQFF.

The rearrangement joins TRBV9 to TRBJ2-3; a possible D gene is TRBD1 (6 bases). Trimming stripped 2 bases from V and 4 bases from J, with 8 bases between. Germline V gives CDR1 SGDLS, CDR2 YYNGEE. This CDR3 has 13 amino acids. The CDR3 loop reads CASSVPGADTQYF. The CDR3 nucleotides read TGTGCCAGCAGCGTCCCAGGGGCAGATACGCAGTATTTT.

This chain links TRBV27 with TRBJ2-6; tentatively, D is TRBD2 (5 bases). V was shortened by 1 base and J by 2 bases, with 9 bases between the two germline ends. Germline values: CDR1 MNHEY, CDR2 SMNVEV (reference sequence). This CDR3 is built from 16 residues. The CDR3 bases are TGTGCCAGCAGTTTATATCGGGGTGCTGGGGCCAACGTCCTGACTTTC. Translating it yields CASSLYRGAGANVLTF. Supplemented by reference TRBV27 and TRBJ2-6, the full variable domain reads EAQVTQNPRYLITVTGKKLTVTCSQNMNHEYMSWYRQDPGLGLRQIYYSMNVEVTDKGDVPEGYKVSRKEKRNFPLILESPSPNQTSLYFCASSLYRGAGANVLTFGAGSRLTVL.

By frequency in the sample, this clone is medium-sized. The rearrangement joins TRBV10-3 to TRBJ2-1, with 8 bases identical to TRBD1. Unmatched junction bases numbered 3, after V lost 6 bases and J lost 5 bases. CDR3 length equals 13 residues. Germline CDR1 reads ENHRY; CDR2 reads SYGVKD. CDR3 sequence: CAIRTGVDNEQFF. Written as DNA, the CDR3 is TGTGCCATCAGGACAGGGGTCGACAATGAGCAGTTCTTC.

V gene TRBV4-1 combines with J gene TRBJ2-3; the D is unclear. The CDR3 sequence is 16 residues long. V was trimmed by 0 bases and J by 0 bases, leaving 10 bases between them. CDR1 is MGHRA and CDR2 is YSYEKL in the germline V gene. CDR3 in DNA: TGCGCCAGCAGCCAAGAATGGTCCCCTAGCACAGATACGCAGTATTTT. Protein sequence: CASSQEWSPSTDTQYF.

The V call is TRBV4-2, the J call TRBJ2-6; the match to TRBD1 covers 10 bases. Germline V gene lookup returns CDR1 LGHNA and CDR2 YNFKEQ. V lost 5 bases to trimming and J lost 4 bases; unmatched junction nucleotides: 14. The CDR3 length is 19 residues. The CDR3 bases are TGTGCCAGCAGCAGGGACAGGGGCGAAATAGCACCCGGGGCCAACGTCCTGACTTTC. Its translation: CASSRDRGEIAPGANVLTF.

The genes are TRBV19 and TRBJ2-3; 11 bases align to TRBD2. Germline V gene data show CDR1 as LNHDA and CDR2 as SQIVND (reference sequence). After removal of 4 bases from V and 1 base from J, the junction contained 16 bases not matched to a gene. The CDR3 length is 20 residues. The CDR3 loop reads CASSTPSETSGTFRTDTQYF. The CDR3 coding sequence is TGTGCCAGTAGTACTCCCTCCGAGACTAGCGGGACTTTCCGCACAGATACGCAGTATTTT.

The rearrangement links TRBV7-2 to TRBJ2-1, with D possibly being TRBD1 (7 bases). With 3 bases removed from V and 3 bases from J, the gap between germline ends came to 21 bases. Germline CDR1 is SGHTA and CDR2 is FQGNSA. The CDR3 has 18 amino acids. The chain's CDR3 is CASSFSSSGGIGYNEQFF. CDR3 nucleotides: TGTGCCAGCAGCTTTAGCTCCTCAGGGGGGATTGGCTACAATGAGCAGTTCTTC. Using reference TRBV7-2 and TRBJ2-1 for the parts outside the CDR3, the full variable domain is GAGVSQSPSNKVTEKGKDVELRCDPISGHTALYWYRQSLGQGLEFLIYFQGNSAPDKSGLPSDRFSAERTGGSVSTLTIQRTQQEDSAVYLCASSFSSSGGIGYNEQFFGPGTRLTVL.

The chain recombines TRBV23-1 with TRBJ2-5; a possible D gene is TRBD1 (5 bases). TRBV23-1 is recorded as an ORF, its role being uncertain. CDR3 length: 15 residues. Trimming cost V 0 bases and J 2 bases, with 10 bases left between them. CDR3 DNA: TGCGCCAGCAGTCAATCCAGGACACATCAAGAGACCCAGTACTTC. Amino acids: CASSQSRTHQETQYF.

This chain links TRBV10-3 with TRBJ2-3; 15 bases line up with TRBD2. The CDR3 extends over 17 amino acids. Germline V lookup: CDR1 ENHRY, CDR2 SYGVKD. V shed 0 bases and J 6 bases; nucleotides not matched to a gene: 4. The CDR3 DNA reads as TGTGCCATCAGTGAGTCGGGACTAGCGGGAGGTGTTGATACGCAGTATTTT. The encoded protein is CAISESGLAGGVDTQYF.

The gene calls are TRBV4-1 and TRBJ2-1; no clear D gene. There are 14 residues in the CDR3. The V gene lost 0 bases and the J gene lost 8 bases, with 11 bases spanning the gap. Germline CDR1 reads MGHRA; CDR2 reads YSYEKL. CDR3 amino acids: CASSQDLSGYEQFF. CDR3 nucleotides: TGCGCCAGCAGCCAAGATCTTTCCGGGTATGAGCAGTTCTTC.

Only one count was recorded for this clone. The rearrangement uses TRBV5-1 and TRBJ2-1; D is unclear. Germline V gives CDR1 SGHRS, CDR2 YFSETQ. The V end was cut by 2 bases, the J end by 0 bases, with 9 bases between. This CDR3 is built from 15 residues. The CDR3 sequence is CASSFEESSYNEQFF. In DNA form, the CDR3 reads TGCGCCAGCAGCTTCGAAGAGAGCTCCTACAATGAGCAGTTCTTC.

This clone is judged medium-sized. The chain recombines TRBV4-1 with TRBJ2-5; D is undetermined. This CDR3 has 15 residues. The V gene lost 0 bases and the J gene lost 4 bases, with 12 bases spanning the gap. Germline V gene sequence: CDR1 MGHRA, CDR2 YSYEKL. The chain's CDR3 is CASSQEAQNRETQYF. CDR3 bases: TGCGCCAGCAGCCAAGAGGCCCAGAATCGAGAGACCCAGTACTTC.

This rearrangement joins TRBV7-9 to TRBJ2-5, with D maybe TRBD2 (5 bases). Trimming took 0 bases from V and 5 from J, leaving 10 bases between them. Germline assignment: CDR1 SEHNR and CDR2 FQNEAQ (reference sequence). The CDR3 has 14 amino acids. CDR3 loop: CASSLAGVHETQYF. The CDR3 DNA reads TGTGCCAGCAGCTTAGCGGGAGTCCATGAGACCCAGTACTTC.

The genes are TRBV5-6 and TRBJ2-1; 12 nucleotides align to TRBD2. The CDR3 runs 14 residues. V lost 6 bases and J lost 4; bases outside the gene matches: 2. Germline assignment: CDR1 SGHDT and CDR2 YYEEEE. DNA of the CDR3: TGTGCCAGCACCCTAGCGGGAGGGTACAATGAGCAGTTCTTC. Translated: CASTLAGGYNEQFF.

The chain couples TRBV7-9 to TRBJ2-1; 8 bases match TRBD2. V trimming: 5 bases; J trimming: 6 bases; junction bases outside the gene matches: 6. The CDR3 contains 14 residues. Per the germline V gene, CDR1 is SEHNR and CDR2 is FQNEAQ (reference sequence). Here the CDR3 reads CASSPTGTSNEQFF. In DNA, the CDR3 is TGTGCCAGCAGCCCCACCGGGACTAGCAATGAGCAGTTCTTC.

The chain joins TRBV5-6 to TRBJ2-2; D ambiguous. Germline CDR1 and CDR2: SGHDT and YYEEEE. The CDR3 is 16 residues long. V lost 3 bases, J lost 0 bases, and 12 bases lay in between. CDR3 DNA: TGTGCCAGCAGCTCCCACGACACCACGAACACCGGGGAGCTGTTTTTT. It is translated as CASSSHDTTNTGELFF.

The CDR3 region is CASSLDGDYGYTF. CDR3 nucleotide sequence: TGTGCCAGCAGTTTAGACGGAGACTATGGCTACACCTTC. The V call is TRBV27, the J call TRBJ1-2; D call uncertain. V lost 2 bases and J lost 3, with 7 bases in between. The CDR3 loop spans 13 amino acids. Germline-derived CDR1 and CDR2 are MNHEY and SMNVEV (reference sequence).

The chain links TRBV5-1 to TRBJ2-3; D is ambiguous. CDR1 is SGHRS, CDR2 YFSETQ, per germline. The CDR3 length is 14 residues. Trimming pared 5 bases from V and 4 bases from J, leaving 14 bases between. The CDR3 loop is CASSHEALPDTQYF. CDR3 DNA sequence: TGCGCCAGCAGTCACGAGGCCTTACCAGATACGCAGTATTTT.